Listed below are T cell receptor beta chains from one sample, sequenced in a study of blood T cell repertoires in COVID-19. TCRdb's table, derived via immunoSEQ multiplex PCR, lists solely in-frame clones and lacks some. Among about 200,000 clones listed, over 75% were seen once. The material sequenced was peripheral blood. All receptors derive from a woman aged 80 or over with active or convalescent COVID-19. Each CDR3 is given with its conserved first and last residue. Each record gives: V gene, D gene, clone size, J gene, CDR3 protein, CDR3 DNA. The D gene is left open where the match is weak. Size tells how often a clone was seen (once, few, many) or the class of an expanded clone, and some rows leave it out.

v_gene: TRBV5-4
d_gene: NA
abundance: once
j_gene: TRBJ2-1
CDR3aa: CASTAGGVGAYNEQFF
CDR3nt: TGTGCCAGCACCGCGGGCGGGGTGGGGGCCTACAATGAGCAGTTCTTC

v_gene: TRBV2
d_gene: TRBD1
abundance: few
j_gene: TRBJ1-4
CDR3aa: CASRTEAAGGEKLFF
CDR3nt: TGTGCCAGCAGAACAGAGGCGGCAGGGGGCGAAAAACTGTTTTTT

v_gene: TRBV3-1/TRBV3-2
d_gene: TRBD1
abundance: NA
j_gene: TRBJ1-3
CDR3aa: CASSPPAGGLSGNTIYF
CDR3nt: TGTGCCAGCAGCCCCCCAGCAGGGGGACTTTCTGGAAACACCATATATTTT

v_gene: TRBV2
d_gene: TRBD1
abundance: NA
j_gene: TRBJ1-6
CDR3aa: CASSLGADRGPKTPLHF
CDR3nt: TGTGCCAGCAGTCTGGGGGCTGACAGGGGGCCTAAGACACCCCTCCACTTT

v_gene: TRBV4-1
d_gene: TRBD2
abundance: few
j_gene: TRBJ2-1
CDR3aa: CASSQGTSGGSYNEQFF
CDR3nt: TGCGCCAGCAGCCAAGGGACTAGCGGGGGGTCGTACAATGAGCAGTTCTTC

v_gene: TRBV5-4
d_gene: NA
abundance: NA
j_gene: TRBJ1-4
CDR3aa: CASRCRQPNEKLFF
CDR3nt: TGTGCCAGCAGATGCAGGCAGCCGAATGAAAAACTGTTTTTT

v_gene: TRBV7-2
d_gene: TRBD2
abundance: few
j_gene: TRBJ2-7
CDR3aa: CASSPYSGGAYEQYF
CDR3nt: TGTGCCAGCAGCCCCTATAGCGGGGGGGCCTACGAGCAGTACTTC

v_gene: TRBV7-9
d_gene: NA
abundance: NA
j_gene: TRBJ2-5
CDR3aa: CASSLLGGPLQETQYF
CDR3nt: TGTGCCAGCAGCTTACTGGGGGGGCCGCTACAAGAGACCCAGTACTTC

v_gene: TRBV2
d_gene: NA
abundance: NA
j_gene: TRBJ2-3
CDR3aa: CASSDLGIGTDTQYF
CDR3nt: TGTGCCAGCAGTGACCTAGGTATTGGCACAGATACGCAGTATTTT

v_gene: TRBV5-1
d_gene: NA
abundance: NA
j_gene: TRBJ1-1
CDR3aa: CASSSGGATEAFF
CDR3nt: TGCGCCAGCAGCTCTGGTGGGGCCACTGAAGCTTTCTTT

v_gene: TRBV7-7
d_gene: NA
abundance: NA
j_gene: TRBJ1-4
CDR3aa: CASSLEGGRVEKLFF
CDR3nt: TGTGCCAGCAGCTTAGAGGGCGGGAGGGTGGAAAAACTGTTTTTT

v_gene: TRBV3-1/TRBV3-2
d_gene: TRBD2
abundance: NA
j_gene: TRBJ2-3
CDR3aa: CASSPRSGGYTDTQYF
CDR3nt: TGTGCCAGCAGCCCACGGAGCGGGGGGTACACAGATACGCAGTATTTT

v_gene: TRBV18
d_gene: NA
abundance: NA
j_gene: TRBJ2-1
CDR3aa: CASSPPKGGAGEQFF
CDR3nt: TGTGCCAGCTCACCACCGAAAGGGGGGGCCGGTGAGCAGTTCTTC

v_gene: TRBV5-1
d_gene: NA
abundance: NA
j_gene: TRBJ2-7
CDR3aa: CASSPDTVSYEQYF
CDR3nt: TGCGCCAGCAGCCCGGATACAGTTTCCTACGAGCAGTACTTC

v_gene: TRBV10-3
d_gene: NA
abundance: NA
j_gene: TRBJ1-1
CDR3aa: CAISGGKGIKNTEAFF
CDR3nt: TGTGCCATCAGTGGAGGAAAAGGAATTAAGAACACTGAAGCTTTCTTT

v_gene: TRBV3-1/TRBV3-2
d_gene: NA
abundance: NA
j_gene: TRBJ2-3
CDR3aa: CASSQDLFPDRAVTDTQYF
CDR3nt: TGTGCCAGCAGCCAAGATCTCTTTCCGGACAGAGCAGTCACAGATACGCAGTATTTT

v_gene: TRBV5-4
d_gene: NA
abundance: NA
j_gene: TRBJ2-3
CDR3aa: CASSFRGTDTQYF
CDR3nt: TGTGCCAGCAGCTTCCGGGGCACAGATACGCAGTATTTT

v_gene: TRBV5-4
d_gene: NA
abundance: NA
j_gene: TRBJ2-5
CDR3aa: CASSLSTGGQGTQYF
CDR3nt: TGTGCCAGCAGCCTATCGACCGGGGGGCAGGGGACCCAGTACTTC

v_gene: TRBV6-5
d_gene: NA
abundance: once
j_gene: TRBJ2-5
CDR3aa: CASSGIGLSTETQYF
CDR3nt: TGTGCCAGCAGCGGAATCGGACTGTCTACGGAGACCCAGTACTTC

v_gene: TRBV6-5
d_gene: TRBD1
abundance: NA
j_gene: TRBJ2-7
CDR3aa: CASSSTGQVRYEQYF
CDR3nt: TGTGCCAGCAGTTCCACCGGACAGGTTCGGTACGAGCAGTACTTC

v_gene: TRBV5-4
d_gene: TRBD1
abundance: once
j_gene: TRBJ1-4
CDR3aa: CASSLNQGTGGEKLFF
CDR3nt: TGTGCCAGCAGCTTAAATCAGGGTACAGGGGGTGAAAAACTGTTTTTT

v_gene: TRBV19
d_gene: NA
abundance: NA
j_gene: TRBJ1-5
CDR3aa: CASSISGRDNQPQHF
CDR3nt: TGTGCCAGTAGTATATCAGGACGGGACAATCAGCCCCAGCATTTT

v_gene: TRBV4-3
d_gene: TRBD1
abundance: NA
j_gene: TRBJ2-7
CDR3aa: CASSQEVWDSPHEQYF
CDR3nt: TGCGCCAGCAGCCAAGAGGTTTGGGACAGCCCCCACGAGCAGTACTTC

v_gene: TRBV30
d_gene: NA
abundance: once
j_gene: TRBJ2-7
CDR3aa: CAWSLSTRGEQYF
CDR3nt: TGTGCCTGGAGTCTATCAACCAGGGGAGAACAGTACTTC

v_gene: TRBV7-9
d_gene: TRBD1
abundance: NA
j_gene: TRBJ1-4
CDR3aa: CASSFGGTGGEKLFF
CDR3nt: TGTGCCAGCAGCTTTGGTGGGACAGGGGGGGAAAAACTGTTTTTT

v_gene: TRBV19
d_gene: NA
abundance: NA
j_gene: TRBJ1-1
CDR3aa: CASSRQGGGTEAFF
CDR3nt: TGTGCCAGTAGTAGGCAAGGGGGGGGCACTGAAGCTTTCTTT

v_gene: TRBV6-9
d_gene: NA
abundance: once
j_gene: TRBJ2-4
CDR3aa: CASTLLKNIQYF
CDR3nt: TGTGCCAGCACCCTCCTCAAAAACATTCAGTACTTC

v_gene: TRBV19
d_gene: NA
abundance: NA
j_gene: TRBJ2-3
CDR3aa: CASSEPGPSTDTQYF
CDR3nt: TGTGCCAGTAGTGAACCGGGTCCTAGCACAGATACGCAGTATTTT

v_gene: TRBV7-6
d_gene: NA
abundance: NA
j_gene: TRBJ2-7
CDR3aa: CASSRDNSYEQYF
CDR3nt: TGTGCCAGCAGCCGAGACAATTCCTACGAGCAGTACTTC

v_gene: TRBV11-2
d_gene: NA
abundance: NA
j_gene: TRBJ1-6
CDR3aa: CASSPRDYNSPLHF
CDR3nt: TGTGCCAGCAGCCCCCGGGACTATAATTCACCCCTCCACTTT

v_gene: TRBV3-1/TRBV3-2
d_gene: TRBD1
abundance: NA
j_gene: TRBJ2-1
CDR3aa: CASSGQGGSYNEQFF
CDR3nt: TGTGCCAGCAGCGGACAGGGGGGCTCCTACAATGAGCAGTTCTTC

v_gene: TRBV27
d_gene: TRBD2
abundance: NA
j_gene: TRBJ2-1
CDR3aa: CATYQRGGSYNEQFF
CDR3nt: TGTGCCACGTACCAGCGGGGGGGTTCCTACAATGAGCAGTTCTTC

v_gene: TRBV7-9
d_gene: NA
abundance: NA
j_gene: TRBJ1-2
CDR3aa: CASSTRPGGQGDYTF
CDR3nt: TGTGCCAGCAGCACCCGTCCGGGGGGCCAGGGAGACTACACCTTC

v_gene: TRBV5-4
d_gene: NA
abundance: NA
j_gene: TRBJ1-1
CDR3aa: CASSLRQNTGEAFF
CDR3nt: TGTGCCAGCAGCCTACGACAAAATACAGGGGAAGCTTTCTTT

v_gene: TRBV4-2
d_gene: TRBD1
abundance: NA
j_gene: TRBJ1-3
CDR3aa: CASSRKAGQGVLYSGNTIYF
CDR3nt: TGTGCCAGCAGCCGAAAAGCCGGACAGGGGGTCCTGTACTCTGGAAACACCATATATTTT

v_gene: TRBV19
d_gene: TRBD2
abundance: many
j_gene: TRBJ2-7
CDR3aa: CASSMGGLLYEQYF
CDR3nt: TGTGCCAGTAGTATGGGAGGGCTCCTCTACGAGCAGTACTTC

v_gene: TRBV3-1/TRBV3-2
d_gene: NA
abundance: NA
j_gene: TRBJ2-1
CDR3aa: CASSQEGGREQFF
CDR3nt: TGTGCCAGCAGCCAAGAGGGGGGAAGAGAGCAGTTCTTC

v_gene: TRBV6-1
d_gene: NA
abundance: NA
j_gene: TRBJ1-1
CDR3aa: CASSELGAGRTFF
CDR3nt: TGTGCCAGCAGTGAACTTGGGGCAGGGCGGACTTTCTTT

v_gene: TRBV5-1
d_gene: NA
abundance: NA
j_gene: TRBJ1-6
CDR3aa: CASSSTGSNNSPLHF
CDR3nt: TGCGCCAGCAGCTCGACAGGTTCCAATAATTCACCCCTCCACTTT

v_gene: TRBV4-2
d_gene: NA
abundance: NA
j_gene: TRBJ2-5
CDR3aa: CASSQDVSQETQYF
CDR3nt: TGTGCCAGCAGCCAAGATGTGTCTCAAGAGACCCAGTACTTC

v_gene: TRBV6-2/TRBV6-3
d_gene: TRBD1
abundance: NA
j_gene: TRBJ2-7
CDR3aa: CASSYWPGQGAREQYF
CDR3nt: TGTGCCAGCAGTTACTGGCCGGGACAGGGGGCTCGGGAGCAGTACTTC

v_gene: TRBV5-1
d_gene: NA
abundance: NA
j_gene: TRBJ1-4
CDR3aa: CASRQANEKLFF
CDR3nt: TGCGCCAGCAGACAGGCAAATGAAAAACTGTTTTTT

v_gene: TRBV28
d_gene: NA
abundance: NA
j_gene: TRBJ1-2
CDR3aa: CASSWRGIRDYGYTF
CDR3nt: TGTGCCAGCAGTTGGCGAGGCATCCGAGACTATGGCTACACCTTC

v_gene: TRBV3-1/TRBV3-2
d_gene: NA
abundance: NA
j_gene: TRBJ1-6
CDR3aa: CASSQDSALNSPLHF
CDR3nt: TGTGCCAGCAGCCAAGATTCAGCGTTAAATTCACCCCTCCACTTT

v_gene: TRBV2
d_gene: NA
abundance: NA
j_gene: TRBJ1-1
CDR3aa: CASSEVQAKGAEAFF
CDR3nt: TGTGCCAGCAGTGAGGTACAGGCCAAGGGGGCTGAAGCTTTCTTT

v_gene: TRBV4-2
d_gene: NA
abundance: NA
j_gene: TRBJ1-1
CDR3aa: CACRRGVMNTEAFF
CDR3nt: TGTGCCTGCCGCCGGGGCGTTATGAACACTGAAGCTTTCTTT

v_gene: TRBV6-1
d_gene: TRBD1
abundance: NA
j_gene: TRBJ2-1
CDR3aa: CASSIRGYNEQFF
CDR3nt: TGTGCCAGCAGTATCAGGGGGTACAATGAGCAGTTCTTC

v_gene: TRBV7-9
d_gene: TRBD1
abundance: NA
j_gene: TRBJ1-5
CDR3aa: CASSSGQGDQPQHF
CDR3nt: TGTGCCAGCAGCTCAGGACAGGGGGACCAGCCCCAGCATTTT

v_gene: TRBV5-1
d_gene: NA
abundance: NA
j_gene: TRBJ1-3
CDR3aa: CASSLAPGSGNTIYF
CDR3nt: TGCGCCAGCAGCTTGGCGCCGGGCTCTGGAAACACCATATATTTT

v_gene: TRBV5-1
d_gene: TRBD2
abundance: NA
j_gene: TRBJ2-3
CDR3aa: CASSLASSGGYTDTQYF
CDR3nt: TGCGCCAGCAGCTTGGCCTCTAGCGGGGGGTACACAGATACGCAGTATTTT

v_gene: TRBV19
d_gene: NA
abundance: once
j_gene: TRBJ1-3
CDR3aa: CASNRGSGNTIYF
CDR3nt: TGTGCCAGTAACCGGGGATCTGGAAACACCATATATTTT

v_gene: TRBV6-5
d_gene: TRBD2
abundance: NA
j_gene: TRBJ2-7
CDR3aa: CASSYSGLASDEQYF
CDR3nt: TGTGCCAGCAGTTATTCGGGACTAGCGTCTGACGAGCAGTACTTC

v_gene: TRBV5-4
d_gene: NA
abundance: NA
j_gene: TRBJ1-5
CDR3aa: CASSWAGGNQPQHF
CDR3nt: TGTGCCAGCAGCTGGGCCGGGGGCAATCAGCCCCAGCATTTT

v_gene: TRBV10-2
d_gene: NA
abundance: NA
j_gene: TRBJ1-1
CDR3aa: CASTQFMNTEAFF
CDR3nt: TGCGCCAGCACCCAGTTCATGAACACTGAAGCTTTCTTT

v_gene: TRBV6-1
d_gene: NA
abundance: NA
j_gene: TRBJ1-4
CDR3aa: CASSEALAANEKLFF
CDR3nt: TGTGCCAGCAGTGAAGCGTTGGCGGCTAATGAAAAACTGTTTTTT

v_gene: TRBV28
d_gene: NA
abundance: NA
j_gene: TRBJ2-5
CDR3aa: CASSSNLYSLGTEETQYF
CDR3nt: TGTGCCAGCAGTTCCAACTTATATTCCCTTGGGACTGAAGAGACCCAGTACTTC

v_gene: TRBV6-5
d_gene: NA
abundance: NA
j_gene: TRBJ1-5
CDR3aa: CASSPRGEGNQPQHF
CDR3nt: TGTGCCAGCAGTCCCCGCGGGGAAGGCAATCAGCCCCAGCATTTT

v_gene: TRBV3-1/TRBV3-2
d_gene: NA
abundance: NA
j_gene: TRBJ1-2
CDR3aa: CASSQMKRGYTF
CDR3nt: TGTGCCAGCAGCCAAATGAAGAGGGGCTACACCTTC